The entry below describes one TCR beta chain. Germline CDR1 and CDR2: MDHEN and SYDVKM. There are 14 residues in the CDR3. Healthy HIV-negative adults with no recent acute infections or vaccinations were recruited as donors. This record comes from a study of shared clonotypes between healthy human individuals. Some clones are missing from TCRdb's copy, which holds only in-frame ones; the method was immunoSEQ multiplex PCR. The sample contains about 990,000 clones, 75% to 80% of which appear only once. The chain carries TRBV28 and TRBJ2-5; 8 nucleotides match TRBD1. The J call could be wrong; TRBJ2-7 is a better fit for the DNA end. Sequenced sample: memory CD4+ T cells from PBMCs. Subset: CD45RA-negative fraction. The receptor was isolated from a man younger than 30 in good health. Some clones in this sample may be carry-over from other donors' samples. The CDR3 coding sequence is TGTGCCAGCAGTTTATCAGGGGGCGGCTACGAGCAGTACTTC. This translates into CASSLSGGGYEQYF.